Shown below are 20 T cell receptor beta chains from a single sample sequenced in a study of T cell changes during pregnancy in multiple sclerosis. Assay used: immunoSEQ multiplex PCR; TCRdb lists only in-frame clones, some missing. This table holds tens of thousands of clones, 94% found once. The material was peripheral blood, obtained in the third trimester of pregnancy. These receptors were taken from a female donor with multiple sclerosis, enrolled in a pregnancy study.

The CDR3 DNA reads TGTGCCACCAGCAGAGATCCTTGGGTTAGAGGGCGCAACAATCAGCCCCAGCATTTT. Translating it yields CATSRDPWVRGRNNQPQHF. This chain links TRBV15 with TRBJ1-5; D gene unclear. V was cut by 0 bases and J by 3 bases, with 21 bases left in between. CDR1 is LNHNV and CDR2 is YYDKDF in the germline V gene (reference sequence). There are 19 residues in the CDR3.

The CDR3 bases are TGTGCCAGCAGTTACGTGAGTGCAGAGACCCAGTACTTC. Translation: CASSYVSAETQYF. This chain joins TRBV6-6 and TRBJ2-5; D uncertain. CDR3 length equals 13 residues. V was shortened by 2 bases and J by 4 bases, with 8 bases between the two germline ends. Germline CDR1 is MNHNY and CDR2 is SVGAGI (reference sequence).

Concerning this clone: Other DNA sequences from this sample encode an identical CDR3 as well. The J gene is TRBJ2-1, the V gene TRBV20-1; no clear D gene. CDR3 size: 10 residues. Germline loops: CDR1 DFQATT, CDR2 SNEGSKA (reference sequence). V was trimmed by 4 bases and J by 4 bases, leaving 2 bases between them. CDR3 coding DNA: TGCAGTGCTACGTACAATGAGCAGTTCTTC. The encoded protein is CSATYNEQFF.

The chain employs TRBV7-3 and TRBJ2-5; D might be TRBD1 (6 bases). Looked up from germline, CDR1 is SGHTA and CDR2 is FQGTGA. This CDR3 region has 15 residues. The V and J ends lost 5 bases and 5 bases respectively, with 18 bases between them. CDR3 in amino acids: CASSRYSGDGETQYF. Written as DNA, the CDR3 is TGTGCCAGCAGCCGTTATTCAGGGGACGGGGAGACCCAGTACTTC.

The V gene is TRBV5-1, the J gene TRBJ2-7; tentative D call: TRBD2 (6 bases). The CDR3 runs 13 residues. Trimming took off 2 bases at V and 3 bases at J, with 9 bases between the two ends. Germline loops: CDR1 SGHRS, CDR2 YFSETQ. The CDR3 loop is CASSFRENYEQYF. The CDR3 bases are TGCGCCAGCAGCTTTCGGGAGAACTACGAGCAGTACTTC.

V and J are TRBV5-1 and TRBJ2-4; D is ambiguous. V was shortened by 6 bases and J by 8 bases, with 15 bases between the two germline ends. The germline V gene has CDR1 SGHRS and CDR2 YFSETQ. This CDR3 has 13 residues. The CDR3 spells CASNQAPQDIQYF. The CDR3, as DNA: TGCGCCAGCAATCAGGCACCCCAGGACATTCAGTACTTC.

The chain carries TRBV10-3 and TRBJ1-2; 7 bases align to TRBD1. CDR3 size: 18 residues. V shed 3 bases, J shed 2 bases, and the junction held 15 bases outside the gene matches. From germline, CDR1 is ENHRY and CDR2 SYGVKD. CDR3 DNA: TGTGCCATCAGTGATCCGCCATCCCCCAGGGGGACGAACTATGGCTACACCTTC. It translates to CAISDPPSPRGTNYGYTF.

The CDR3 here is CASSTAYYNEQFF. The CDR3 nucleotides read TGTGCCAGCAGTACAGCTTACTACAATGAGCAGTTCTTC. This chain joins TRBV6-5 and TRBJ2-1; the D is unclear. V lost 5 bases, J lost 3 bases, and 8 bases lay in between. The CDR3 contains 13 residues. Germline V gene lookup returns CDR1 MNHEY and CDR2 SVGAGI.

This clone was counted a single time. This chain uses TRBV28 with TRBJ1-1; TRBD1 matches 8 bases. The CDR3 length is 16 residues. The trim removed 5 bases at V and 6 bases at J, leaving 14 bases unmatched. Germline V CDR1 and CDR2: MDHEN, SYDVKM. CDR3 loop: CASSAHGQGGVAEAFF. CDR3 nucleotides: TGTGCCAGCAGTGCCCATGGACAGGGAGGGGTCGCTGAAGCTTTCTTT.

The chain carries TRBV14 and TRBJ2-7, with D tentatively TRBD1 (5 bases). The CDR3 sequence is 14 residues long. V was cut by 0 bases and J by 5 bases, with 11 bases left in between. Per germline, CDR1 SGHDN and CDR2 FVKESK. CDR3 sequence reads: CASSQDLVRDEQYF. DNA of the CDR3: TGTGCCAGCAGCCAAGATCTTGTCAGGGACGAGCAGTACTTC. The entire variable domain, with the rest obtained from reference TRBV14 and TRBJ2-7, is as follows: EAGVTQFPSHSVIEKGQTVTLRCDPISGHDNLYWYRRVMGKEIKFLLHFVKESKQDESGMPNNRFLAERTGGTYSTLKVQPAELEDSGVYFCASSQDLVRDEQYFGPGTRLTVT.

The gene calls are TRBV2 and TRBJ2-3; 7 bases are a match to TRBD1. V was clipped by 0 bases and J by 1 base; unmatched bases: 4. The germline CDR1 and CDR2 sequences are SNHLY and FYNNEI. The CDR3 contains 16 residues. The CDR3 sequence is CASSEALTGRTDTQYF. The CDR3 nucleotides are TGTGCCAGCAGTGAAGCGTTGACAGGGCGCACAGATACGCAGTATTTT.

The J gene is TRBJ2-3, the V gene TRBV6-5, with 12 bases identical to TRBD1. With 8 bases clipped from V and 2 bases from J, the junction kept 5 bases outside the gene matches. CDR1 and CDR2 (germline): MNHEY, SVGAGI. This CDR3 is built from 15 residues. The CDR3 region is CASGKGQGATDTQYF. For the CDR3, the DNA is TGTGCCAGCGGAAAGGGACAGGGGGCCACAGATACGCAGTATTTT.

In its sample, this clone was seen a few times. The V and J genes are TRBV7-9 and TRBJ2-7; D is perhaps TRBD1 (6 bases). The CDR3 extends over 13 amino acids. With 4 bases removed from V and 6 bases from J, the gap between germline ends came to 13 bases. CDR1 is SEHNR and CDR2 is FQNEAQ in the germline V gene (reference sequence). The CDR3 loop reads CASSSAGEFEQYF. The CDR3, as DNA: TGTGCCAGCAGCTCCGCAGGGGAATTCGAGCAGTACTTC.

The V gene is TRBV27, the J gene TRBJ2-7; TRBD2 matches 7 bases. Germline CDR1 MNHEY, CDR2 SMNVEV (reference sequence). This CDR3 has 13 residues. Trimming at V came to 2 bases and at J to 6 bases, leaving 4 bases not matched to a gene. The CDR3 nucleotides read TGTGCCAGCAGTTTAAGTCCGGGGGGCGAGCAGTACTTC. Translated: CASSLSPGGEQYF.

The chain is built from TRBV7-2 and TRBJ1-1, with 7 nucleotides matching TRBD1. V dropped 4 bases and J dropped 4; count of bases not matched to a gene: 3. The length of the CDR3 is 13 residues. Per the germline V gene, CDR1 is SGHTA and CDR2 is FQGNSA. CDR3 loop: CASSSQGGTEAFF. DNA for the CDR3: TGTGCCAGCAGCTCCCAGGGGGGCACTGAAGCTTTCTTT. Looking up the rest from reference TRBV7-2 and TRBJ1-1 gives the full variable domain: GAGVSQSPSNKVTEKGKDVELRCDPISGHTALYWYRQSLGQGLEFLIYFQGNSAPDKSGLPSDRFSAERTGGSVSTLTIQRTQQEDSAVYLCASSSQGGTEAFFGQGTRLTVV.

The rearrangement joins TRBV29-1 to TRBJ2-7; unclear D gene. The germline CDR1 and CDR2 sequences are SQVTM and ANQGSEA. V was clipped by 0 bases and J by 4 bases, with 4 bases between them. The CDR3 consists of 11 residues. The CDR3 region has the DNA TGCAGCGTTGAAGAAGCTTACGAGCAGTACTTC. Its translation: CSVEEAYEQYF.

Only a few counts were recorded for this clone. The V gene is TRBV4-2, the J gene TRBJ1-1; 10 bases map to TRBD1. The V segment lost 1 base and the J segment 4 bases; nucleotides outside the gene matches: 3. The CDR3 totals 15 residues. Per germline, CDR1 LGHNA and CDR2 YNFKEQ. CDR3 protein: CASSQARTGGTEAFF. As DNA, the CDR3 is TGTGCCAGCAGCCAAGCCAGGACAGGGGGCACTGAAGCTTTCTTT.

V is TRBV5-1 and J is TRBJ1-2; 8 bases fit TRBD1. The J segment lost 6 bases and the V segment lost 4 bases, leaving 5 bases of the junction unmatched. Germline V CDR1 and CDR2: SGHRS, YFSETQ. The CDR3 contains 13 residues. The DNA for the CDR3 is TGCGCCAGCAGCGCCCAGGGGGCGAATGGCTACACCTTC. Protein product: CASSAQGANGYTF.

This chain joins TRBV18 and TRBJ2-7; 8 bases line up with TRBD1. V was clipped by 4 bases and J by 2 bases; unmatched bases: 7. The CDR3 consists of 15 residues. Looked up from germline, CDR1 is KGHSH and CDR2 is LQKENI. The CDR3 loop is CASSHTGTGAYEQYF. For the CDR3, the DNA is TGTGCCAGCTCACATACCGGGACAGGAGCCTACGAGCAGTACTTC.

The gene calls are TRBV28 and TRBJ1-2, with D possibly matching TRBD1 (5 bases). CDR3 length equals 14 residues. Trimming removed 8 bases from V and 5 bases from J, with 18 bases in between. Germline-derived CDR1 and CDR2 are MDHEN and SYDVKM. CDR3 in DNA: TGTGCCAGCCGTGTTAACAGGTTGGCGTATGGCTACACCTTC. Translating gives CASRVNRLAYGYTF.